The sequence of this T cell receptor beta chain was determined in a study of cytomegalovirus exposure and HLA in healthy donors. Overall study findings and caveats: Sequencing likely generated an artifact that appeared as a cluster of highly shared sequence variants. When analyzed later, a missense DCLRE1C variant was found to be linked to TCR beta V- and J-gene trimming.

When sampled, the donors appeared nominally healthy, though they likely had unrecorded immune exposures. Use of 60 Vbeta and 13 Jbeta primers characterized the PCR. Study processing details: Later work found 65 million to 85 million unique TCR beta chains, with 10 million to 14 million shared. Some clones are missing from TCRdb's copy, which holds only in-frame ones; the method was immunoSEQ multiplex PCR. Clone size and the V and J calls come from that table; the DNA yielded D and trimming. The repertoire holds about 85,000 clones, with over 70% as singletons. Points on this clone: The antigen is not known.

Per germline, CDR1 SEHNR and CDR2 FQNEAQ (reference sequence). The CDR3 length is 17 residues. The V gene lost 1 base and the J gene lost 0 bases, with 12 bases spanning the gap. Sample: PBMCs. This chain connects TRBV7-9 to TRBJ2-2; possibly TRBD1 for D (7 bases). The sequence was obtained from a man over 45 in good health and CMV-seropositive. CDR3 residues: CASSLGGGTANTGELFF. Written as DNA, the CDR3 is TGTGCCAGCAGCTTAGGAGGAGGGACAGCGAACACCGGGGAGCTGTTTTTT.